The T cell receptor (beta chain) under discussion was sequenced for a study of control samples from healthy donors and cancer patients. Only in-frame clones appear in the TCRdb table, and some are missing; sequencing was by immunoSEQ multiplex PCR. The table records approximately 70,000 clones, nearly 85% of them present only once. This CDR3 is built from 13 residues. CDR1 and CDR2 (germline): GTSNPN, SVGIG (reference sequence). V was trimmed by 1 base and J by 8 bases, leaving 9 bases between them. The clonotype was recovered from a man in his 60s in good health. Sequencing used blood. This sequence joins TRBV30 and TRBJ1-6; no clear D gene. This CDR3 is CAWSGNTYSPLHF. In nucleotides, the CDR3 is TGTGCCTGGAGTGGAAACACCTATTCACCCCTCCACTTT.